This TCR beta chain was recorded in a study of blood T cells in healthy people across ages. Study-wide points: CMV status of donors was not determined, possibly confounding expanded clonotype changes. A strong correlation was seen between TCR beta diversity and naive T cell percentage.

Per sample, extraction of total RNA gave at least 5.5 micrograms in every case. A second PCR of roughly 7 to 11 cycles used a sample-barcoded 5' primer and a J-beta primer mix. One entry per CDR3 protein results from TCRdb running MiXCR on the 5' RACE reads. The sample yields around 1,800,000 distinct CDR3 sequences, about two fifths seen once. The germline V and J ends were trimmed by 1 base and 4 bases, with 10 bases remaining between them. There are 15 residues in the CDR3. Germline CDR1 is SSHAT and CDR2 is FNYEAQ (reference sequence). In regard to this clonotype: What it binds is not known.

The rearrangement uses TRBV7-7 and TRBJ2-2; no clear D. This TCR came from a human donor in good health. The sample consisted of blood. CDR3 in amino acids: CASSLDRPSTGELFF. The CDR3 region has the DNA TGTGCCAGCAGCTTAGACAGACCGAGCACCGGGGAGCTGTTTTTT.